These T cell receptor beta chains were read from a single sample in a study of T cell clonotyping in hematopoietic cell transplantation. Sequencing was performed with immunoSEQ multiplex PCR; in TCRdb, only in-frame clones are kept and a portion is missing. Here the sample spans almost 5,000 clones, approximately 94% being singletons. Sequencing was performed on PBMCs, taken 180 days after allogeneic stem cell transplant. The receptors shown here come from a male patient aged 55 to 69 who had an allogeneic stem cell transplant from a related donor, so the T cells may come from the graft donor. Some clones in this sample may be carry-over from other donors' samples. The CDR3 runs from the conserved cysteine through the conserved F or W. Fields, in order: clone size, V gene, D gene, J gene, CDR3 DNA, CDR3 protein. A D gene is named only where the DNA matches it firmly. The listing skips clone size in some rows; elsewhere it reads once, few, many or a size class.

>.|TRBV4-1|.|TRBJ2-3
TGCGCCAGCAGCCAAGCCCCCGGGGGCGCGTTCACTACAGATACGCAGTATTTT
CASSQAPGGAFTTDTQYF
>.|TRBV7-2|TRBD2|TRBJ2-1
TGTGCCAGCAGCTGGGCTAGCGGGGGGGCAGGTGGTAATGAGCAGTTCTTC
CASSWASGGAGGNEQFF
>.|TRBV28|TRBD2|TRBJ2-7
TGTGCCAGCAGTTTATCTGGCGGGGGATCGAAAGAGCAGTACTTC
CASSLSGGGSKEQYF
>once|TRBV2|TRBD1|TRBJ2-7
TGTGCCAGCAGTCCAAGGACAGGGAACTCCTACGAGCAGTACTTC
CASSPRTGNSYEQYF
>once|TRBV4-1|TRBD1|TRBJ2-7
TGCGCCAGCAGCCAAGATCTCAGGACAGGGGTCTACGAGCAGTACTTC
CASSQDLRTGVYEQYF
>.|TRBV30|.|TRBJ2-4
TGTGCCTGGAGTACTGCAAACATTCAGTACTTC
CAWSTANIQYF
>.|TRBV30|TRBD1|TRBJ1-4
TGTGCCTGGAAGGGGGCAGGGACTAATGAAAAACTGTTTTTT
CAWKGAGTNEKLFF
>few|TRBV7-2|.|TRBJ2-7
TGTGCCAGCAGCTTGGACCGTCGCTCCTACGAGCAGTACTTC
CASSLDRRSYEQYF
>.|TRBV5-4|.|TRBJ1-2
TGTGCCAGCAGCTTGGACAACTATGGCTACACCTTC
CASSLDNYGYTF
>.|TRBV10-3|.|TRBJ1-4
TGTGCCATCAGTGAGTCGGAGCAGAAACTGTTTTTT
CAISESEQKLFF
>.|TRBV6-1|.|TRBJ2-7
TGTGCCAGCGCAGCCGGGACGCACCTCTACGAGCAGTACTTC
CASAAGTHLYEQYF
>.|TRBV7-9|.|TRBJ2-1
TGTGCCAGCAGCTTACGGGGGGCCTCCTACAATGAGCAGTTCTTC
CASSLRGASYNEQFF
>.|TRBV5-6|.|TRBJ2-7
TGTGCCAGCAGCCGGTACTACGAGCAGTACTTC
CASSRYYEQYF
>.|TRBV29-1|.|TRBJ1-1
TGCAGCGTTGAAATTTTTACAGGTTCCACTGAAGCTTTCTTT
CSVEIFTGSTEAFF
>.|TRBV19|.|TRBJ1-1
TGTGCCAGTAGTATAGATGACAGGCCGTCTGAAGCTTTCTTT
CASSIDDRPSEAFF
>.|TRBV2|TRBD1|TRBJ1-4
TGTGCCAGCAGACGGGGACAGGGAGGGGAACGAAAACTGTTTTTT
CASRRGQGGERKLFF
>.|TRBV6-6|.|TRBJ1-2
TGTGCCAGCAGCGAGGGGTACGGCTACACCTTC
CASSEGYGYTF
>.|TRBV7-9|.|TRBJ1-6
TGTGCCAGCAGCTCCCACAATAATTCACCCTTCCACTTT
CASSSHNNSPFHF
>.|TRBV30|TRBD1|TRBJ2-7
TGTGCCTGGAGTGCCCAGGGGGCGGGATACGAGCAGTACTTC
CAWSAQGAGYEQYF
>once|TRBV2|.|TRBJ1-1
TGTGCCAGCGGTAACGGTAGGATCACTGAAGCTTTCTTT
CASGNGRITEAFF
>.|TRBV19|.|TRBJ1-2
TGTGCCAGTAGCGCTGGGGGACCGCCTAACTATGGCTACACCTTC
CASSAGGPPNYGYTF
>.|TRBV6-5|.|TRBJ2-7
TGTGCCAGCAGTCTTGGCAGTCTTGACTACGAGCAGTACTTC
CASSLGSLDYEQYF
>.|TRBV7-6|.|TRBJ1-4
TGTGCCAGCAGCTTATTTTCTACTGGAGAAAAACTGTTTTTT
CASSLFSTGEKLFF
>.|TRBV6-5|.|TRBJ1-2
TGTGCCAGCAGCTCACAGGGTTACTATGGCTACACCTTC
CASSSQGYYGYTF
>.|TRBV6-6|.|TRBJ2-7
TGTGCCAGCAAATCTCTACAAGGGGGTTCCTACGAGCAGTACTTC
CASKSLQGGSYEQYF
>.|TRBV7-2|.|TRBJ2-5
TGTGCCAGCAGCTCAAGTCGGGGCCAAGAGACCCAGTACTTC
CASSSSRGQETQYF